Listed below are T cell receptor beta chains from one sample, sequenced in a study of PD-L1 blockade in urothelial cancer. This table comes from immunoSEQ multiplex PCR, and its TCRdb copy is limited to in-frame clones, with some not included. The sample comprises tens of thousands of clones, more than 80% of which are singletons, and around 6.7% rests with the top ten. The specimen was PBMCs, collected around atezolizumab (anti-PD-L1) treatment. These receptors originate from a man aged 65 to 85 with urothelial cancer. CDR3s include the opening cysteine and the closing phenylalanine or tryptophan. A D gene is named only where the DNA matches it firmly. Not every row has a clone size; where given, it reads once, few, many or a size class.

TRBJ1-1	.	TRBV28	.	TGTGCCAGCAGTTTACACAGGGTGAACACTGAAGCTTTCTTT	CASSLHRVNTEAFF
TRBJ1-4	.	TRBV28	.	TGTGCCAGCAGTTTTGGGGGGGGGCGAAGTGAAAAACTGTTTTTT	CASSFGGGRSEKLFF
TRBJ2-7	.	TRBV6-1	.	TGTGCCAGCAATGGAGGCGTTTGGGACGAGCAGTACTTC	CASNGGVWDEQYF
TRBJ2-1	TRBD2	TRBV9	.	TGTGCCAGCAGCGCGATACTAACTAGCGGGAGGCTTTCGATCAATGAGCAGTTCTTC	CASSAILTSGRLSINEQFF
TRBJ2-7	TRBD1	TRBV27	once	TGTGCCAGCAGTTCCCGACAGGGCCCCGAGCAGTACTTC	CASSSRQGPEQYF
TRBJ1-3	.	TRBV27	.	TGTGCCAGCAGTTTATATGGGGGGTCAGGAAACACCATATATTTT	CASSLYGGSGNTIYF
TRBJ1-2	.	TRBV11-3	once	TGTGCCAGCAGCCCCGAAGAGCTAAGGGGAAGCTCTAACTATGGCTACACCTTC	CASSPEELRGSSNYGYTF
TRBJ1-3	.	TRBV4-1	.	TGCGCCAGCAGCCAAGGAGGGGGCTCTGGAAACACCATATATTTT	CASSQGGGSGNTIYF
TRBJ2-3	TRBD2	TRBV5-1	.	TGCGCCAGCAGCTTAGGGGCGGGAGTCGCGTCAGATACGCAGTATTTT	CASSLGAGVASDTQYF
TRBJ1-1	.	TRBV5-1	.	TGCGCCAGCAGCTTCAGTCAGGGGAACACTGAAGCTTTCTTT	CASSFSQGNTEAFF
TRBJ1-2	.	TRBV6-1	.	TGTGCCAGCAGTGGCCAGACAGGAGATGGCTACACCTTC	CASSGQTGDGYTF
TRBJ1-5	.	TRBV9	.	TGTGCCAGCAGCGCAACCGGGTCCCACAATCAGCCCCAGCATTTT	CASSATGSHNQPQHF
TRBJ2-1	.	TRBV21-1	.	TGTGCCAGCAGCAAATTATGGGAGAGCTCCTACAATGAGCAGTTCTTC	CASSKLWESSYNEQFF
TRBJ1-3	.	TRBV28	.	TGTGCCAGCAGACAAACCTTTTCAACCCGGGAGGAAAACACCATATATTTT	CASRQTFSTREENTIYF
TRBJ2-2	TRBD1	TRBV29-1	.	TGCAGCCGCTGGACAGGGGGCTCCTACACCGGGGAGCTGTTTTTT	CSRWTGGSYTGELFF
TRBJ2-7	.	TRBV15	.	TGTGCCACCAGCAGAGCAGGGGATTTGCGGGAGCAGTACTTC	CATSRAGDLREQYF
TRBJ1-4	TRBD1	TRBV15	.	TGTGCCACCAGCAGGCCTCCGGGACAGGGGAATGAAAAACTGTTTTTT	CATSRPPGQGNEKLFF
TRBJ2-6	.	TRBV30	.	TGTGCCTGGATGACTACTGGGGCCAACGTCCTGACTTTC	CAWMTTGANVLTF
TRBJ1-2	.	TRBV28	.	TGTGCCAGCAACCCCCCGGGACACAACTATGGCTACACCTTC	CASNPPGHNYGYTF
TRBJ2-2	.	TRBV5-1	.	TGCGCCAGCAGCTTACGCCAAGGCCGGGGCGGGGAGCTGTTTTTT	CASSLRQGRGGELFF
TRBJ2-2	.	TRBV6-4	.	TGTGCCAGCAGTGACCTAAACACCGGGGAGCTGTTTTTT	CASSDLNTGELFF
TRBJ2-7	TRBD2	TRBV2	.	TGTGCCAGCACCGGGAGGACATCGTTCTCCTACGAGCAGTACTTC	CASTGRTSFSYEQYF
TRBJ2-5	TRBD2	TRBV19	.	TGTGCCAGTAGTATCGGGGGGAAAGAGACCCAGTACTTC	CASSIGGKETQYF
TRBJ2-3	TRBD2	TRBV5-1	.	TGCGCCAGCAGCTTCCCTGGACAGGGACCTACGATTAGCGGGAGGGCTAGCACAGATACGCAGTATTTT	CASSFPGQGPTISGRASTDTQYF
TRBJ2-7	.	TRBV6-1	.	TGTGCCAGCAGTGACGCACCTCCGAGACAGGGAGGTGGGTACGAGCAGTACTTC	CASSDAPPRQGGGYEQYF
TRBJ2-7	.	TRBV6-1	.	TGTGCCAGCAGGAGGGACTACGAGCAGTACTTC	CASRRDYEQYF
TRBJ1-2	.	TRBV19	.	TGTGCCAGTATCGGGATAGCACCCCAGGGCTACACCTTC	CASIGIAPQGYTF
TRBJ1-1	TRBD1	TRBV6-4	once	TGTGCCAGCAGAGCCGGGACAGCGAACACTGAAGCTTTCTTT	CASRAGTANTEAFF
TRBJ1-1	.	TRBV6-1	.	TGTGCCAGCAGTGAAGTACGATCGGCTGAAGCTTTCTTT	CASSEVRSAEAFF
TRBJ2-2	.	TRBV19	few	TGTGCCAGTAGACTGGGGGCCCCCGGGGAGCTGTTTTTT	CASRLGAPGELFF
TRBJ2-3	.	TRBV4-1	few	TGCGCCAGCAGCCAAGATCACGCTAGCTCACCCTCAGATACGCAGTATTTT	CASSQDHASSPSDTQYF
TRBJ2-7	TRBD1	TRBV29-1	.	TGCAGCGCCGAGGGGACAGGAGGGGTCGAGCAGTACTTC	CSAEGTGGVEQYF